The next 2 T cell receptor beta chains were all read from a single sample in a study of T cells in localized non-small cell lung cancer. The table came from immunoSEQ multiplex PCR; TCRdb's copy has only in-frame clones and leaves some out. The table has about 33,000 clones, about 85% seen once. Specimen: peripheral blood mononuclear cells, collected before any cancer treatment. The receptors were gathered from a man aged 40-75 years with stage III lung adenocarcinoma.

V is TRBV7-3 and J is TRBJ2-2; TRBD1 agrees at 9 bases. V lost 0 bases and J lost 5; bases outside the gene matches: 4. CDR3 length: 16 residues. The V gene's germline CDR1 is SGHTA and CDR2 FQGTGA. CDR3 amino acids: CASSLTWTGDTGELFF. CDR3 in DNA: TGTGCCAGCAGCTTAACGTGGACAGGGGATACCGGGGAGCTGTTTTTT.

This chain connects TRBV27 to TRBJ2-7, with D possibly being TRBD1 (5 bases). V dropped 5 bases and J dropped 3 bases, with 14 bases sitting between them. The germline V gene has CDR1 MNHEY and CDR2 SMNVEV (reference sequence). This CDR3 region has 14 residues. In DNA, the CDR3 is TGTGCCAGCAGTCCCTCCGACAGAATCTACGAGCAGTACTTC. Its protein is CASSPSDRIYEQYF.